This TCR beta chain appears in the sequencing data of a study of identical twins. Broader study findings: Sequences that were beta out-of-frame showed weaker excess twin sharing.

Among all donors, each was a healthy Caucasian. Template switching created a universal primer site, and the cDNA included unique molecular identifiers. TCRdb reanalysed the 5' RACE reads using MiXCR and keeps one entry per CDR3 protein. Of roughly 500,000 distinct CDR3 sequences detected, about 20% appear once; the ten largest clones hold 0.91%. Notes on this clonotype: Antigen unknown.

The data also belong to a second study, concerning T cells expressing NK-cell markers. That study reports: There were seven HCMV-seropositive donors and one seronegative donor among the eight sequenced.

This TCR was sampled from a woman in her late teens or twenties in good health. Sequenced: CD4+ T cells sorted from blood.

CDR3 in DNA: TGTGCCAGCAGCGTACTCGAGGGGGAGCTGTTTTTT. Protein product: CASSVLEGELFF. The V call is TRBV9, the J call TRBJ2-2; D not certain. The germline V and J ends were trimmed by 1 base and 8 bases, with 6 bases remaining between them. The germline V gene has CDR1 SGDLS and CDR2 YYNGEE. This CDR3 region has 12 residues.